This T cell receptor (beta chain) was retrieved from a study of shared clonotypes between healthy human individuals. Findings of the study overall: Clonotypes that were shared across four donors made up around 4.6% of naive CD4 clonotypes.

Note on this clone: Its antigen is currently unknown.

Terminally differentiated effector memory CD45RA+ cells were excluded by CCR7 positive selection of CD45RO-negative cells. The CDR3 totals 13 residues. V was cut by 0 bases and J by 7 bases, with 7 bases left in between. Looked up from germline, CDR1 is SGHTA and CDR2 is FQGTGA. Some clones are missing from TCRdb's copy, which holds only in-frame ones; the method was immunoSEQ multiplex PCR. The sample has around 2,000,000 clones; around 93% are singletons. Sequenced input: naive CD8+ T cells from PBMCs. The sequence came from a man aged 18 to 29 in good health. Some clones in this sample may be carry-over from other donors' samples. This chain uses TRBV7-3 with TRBJ2-1; D not certain. The CDR3 bases are TGTGCCAGCAGCTTAACTGGACCTAATGAGCAGTTCTTC. Protein sequence: CASSLTGPNEQFF.